These 19 T cell receptor beta chains came from one sample sequenced in a study of monozygotic twins with inflammatory bowel disease. Reprocessing the 5' RACE reads, TCRdb reports a single entry for every CDR3 protein and omits DNA. Its table lists 420,000 or so distinct CDR3 sequences. Sequencing input: blood. The receptors were sampled from a human donor with ulcerative colitis or Crohn's disease, or a healthy co-twin of an affected twin (not recorded which).

The chain employs TRBV6-2 or TRBV6-3 and TRBJ2-5; TCRdb gives TRBD1 as the D gene, but with no DNA this cannot be confirmed. CDR1 is MNHEY and CDR2 is SVGEGT in the germline V gene. This CDR3 contains 13 residues. The CDR3 here is CASTSGQWETQYF.

This rearrangement joins TRBV18 to TRBJ2-7. CDR1 is KGHSH, CDR2 LQKENI, per germline. This CDR3 is 16 amino acids long. Here the CDR3 reads CASSPISLSLSYEQYF.

V and J are TRBV7-9 and TRBJ1-1; TCRdb's D call of TRBD1 is untestable without DNA. This CDR3 region has 15 residues. CDR1 and CDR2 from the germline V gene are SEHNR and FQNEAQ (reference sequence). CDR3 region: CASSVPGNLNTEAFF.

This chain links TRBV5-1 with TRBJ1-1; the TCRdb call, TRBD1, lacks DNA for checking. Germline loops: CDR1 SGHRS, CDR2 YFSETQ. There are 15 residues in the CDR3. The CDR3 sequence is CASSTFRGGGTEAFF. Full variable domain (missing parts from reference TRBV5-1 and TRBJ1-1): KAGVTQTPRYLIKTRGQQVTLSCSPISGHRSVSWYQQTPGQGLQFLFEYFSETQRNKGNFPGRFSGRQFSNSRSEMNVSTLELGDSALYLCASSTFRGGGTEAFFGQGTRLTVV.

The chain employs TRBV7-2 and TRBJ2-7; TCRdb gives TRBD2 as the D gene, but with no DNA this cannot be confirmed. This CDR3 is built from 17 residues. The germline V gene has CDR1 SGHTA and CDR2 FQGNSA. CDR3 loop: CASSPDLGLARSYEQYF.

The CDR3 sequence is CASSSKRDGAQYF. This chain links TRBV7-2 with TRBJ2-3; TCRdb designates TRBD1, a call that cannot be tested without DNA. This CDR3 contains 13 residues. Germline V CDR1 and CDR2: SGHTA, FQGNSA.

CDR3 protein: CASRMMGIQGSYEQYF. The gene calls are TRBV27 and TRBJ2-7; with no DNA, the TCRdb D assignment of TRBD1 cannot be verified. Germline CDR1 and CDR2: MNHEY and SMNVEV (reference sequence). The CDR3 has 16 amino acids.

V is TRBV20-1 and J is TRBJ1-6; with no DNA, the TCRdb D assignment of TRBD1 cannot be verified. The germline gives CDR1 DFQATT, CDR2 SNEGSKA (reference sequence). The CDR3 is 13 residues long. The CDR3 spells CSARTVFSSPLHF.

The chain couples TRBV28 to TRBJ2-7; TCRdb designates TRBD1, a call that cannot be tested without DNA. CDR1 is MDHEN and CDR2 is SYDVKM in the germline V gene. The CDR3 runs 11 residues. The CDR3 here is CASDYRGEQYF.

This chain uses TRBV18 with TRBJ1-1. The CDR3 is 14 residues long. Germline-derived CDR1 and CDR2 are KGHSH and LQKENI. CDR3 region: CASSPMDTNTEAFF.

The chain combines TRBV20-1 with TRBJ2-1. CDR1 and CDR2 (germline): DFQATT, SNEGSKA (reference sequence). The CDR3 extends over 13 amino acids. The CDR3 sequence: CSAIGSPDNEQFF.

V gene TRBV20-1 combines with J gene TRBJ2-5; with no DNA, the TCRdb D assignment of TRBD2 cannot be verified. There are 15 residues in the CDR3. The germline CDR1 and CDR2 sequences are DFQATT and SNEGSKA (reference sequence). The CDR3 loop is CSARDRTRGIETQYF.

The chain employs TRBV28 and TRBJ2-3; the TCRdb D gene call, TRBD2, has no DNA to confirm it. Germline V gene sequence: CDR1 MDHEN, CDR2 SYDVKM. CDR3 length: 17 residues. CDR3 amino acids: CASSHLWTSELGDTQYF.

This rearrangement joins TRBV6-5 to TRBJ2-7; TCRdb returns TRBD2, unconfirmable since there is no DNA. The CDR3 spans 16 residues. In germline, CDR1 is MNHEY, CDR2 SVGAGI. CDR3 amino acids: CASSYGRLAGSYEQYF.

This chain's CDR3 is CSATDRANEQFF. The rearrangement uses TRBV20-1 and TRBJ2-1; the D gene TCRdb calls, TRBD1, cannot be checked with no DNA. The CDR3 contains 12 residues. The germline V gene encodes CDR1 DFQATT and CDR2 SNEGSKA (reference sequence).

The V and J genes are TRBV7-2 and TRBJ2-3. The germline V gene has CDR1 SGHTA and CDR2 FQGNSA. The CDR3 has 16 residues. This CDR3 reads CASSLEQGLAGDTQYF.

The CDR3 here is CASSPLEADTEAFF. The chain has TRBV5-1 and TRBJ1-1; TCRdb reports TRBD1, a call that lacks DNA to check it against. The CDR3 loop spans 14 amino acids. Germline CDR1 reads SGHRS; CDR2 reads YFSETQ.

The V gene is TRBV6-2 or TRBV6-3, the J gene TRBJ2-1; TCRdb returns TRBD2, unconfirmable since there is no DNA. This CDR3 region has 17 residues. Germline V gene data show CDR1 as MNHEY and CDR2 as SVGEGT. The CDR3: CASSQNPGLAGGYEQFF.

V usage is TRBV10-3 and J usage is TRBJ2-6; TCRdb reports TRBD1, a call that lacks DNA to check it against. Germline lookup yields CDR1 ENHRY and CDR2 SYGVKD. The CDR3 extends over 15 amino acids. The CDR3 protein is CATSYLTGTKELLTF.